What follows describes a single TCR beta chain. This clonotype was observed a handful of times. Which antigen it targets is not known. Qualities for individual bases were not recorded, and no much larger clone is one base off. The method behind the library was UMI-ligation and nested PCR. The beta constant-region primer consisted of an equimolar mixture of two oligonucleotides that together covered TRBC1 and TRBC2. A single-stranded oligonucleotide bearing the SP2 primer plus a 12-nucleotide UMI was ligated onto the 3' end of the cDNA by T4 RNA ligase 1. Four rounds of PCR were used to amplify ligated cDNA, with nested alpha and beta constant-region primers being used together with the SP2 primer. The ligation reaction was incubated at 16°C for roughly 19-25 hours. PCR2 was typically run as a SYBR Green qPCR and stopped at a predetermined threshold to prevent over-amplification. Agencourt AMPure XP magnetic beads were used for all purifications after the first. Libraries were quantified by Qubit and checked on a TapeStation, where a main peak was expected near 650 bp. Pooled libraries were sequenced on an Illumina MiSeq using v2 2x251 paired-end kits, and typically roughly 0.85-2.3 million reads were obtained per sample. Libraries were pooled at about 4.3 nM per sample, and about 4.5-7% PhiX was added to improve cluster recognition. The original pipeline was this. V and J genes were assigned to Demultiplexor-processed FASTQ reads by Decombinator through tag matching, with a single base-pair mismatch being allowed. Collapsinator used UMIs to correct both sequencing errors and frequency errors arising from PCR heterogeneity. TCRs were translated and CDR3s were extracted from the conserved cysteine to the FGXG phenylalanine by CDR3Translator, with non-productive sequences being flagged. Gini, Shannon entropy and inverse Simpson indices were calculated on repertoires subsampled to equal numbers of UMI-defined TCRs. Within the linear range, a power law was fitted by maximum likelihood to the distributions of clonotype abundance. When run on a single naive CD8 sample, MIGEC and the pipeline yielded similar UMI counts, similar unique TCR numbers and similar clonal distributions. The repertoires were searched for roughly 7,000 CMV-associated CDR3 sequences that had been compiled from VDJdb and a published dataset. TCRdb trimmed public reads at Q25 via fastp, called clones via MiXCR and kept in-frame beta chains. When rows share a CDR3 protein, they turn into one entry using the most common DNA and genes. What appears here as the V and J calls and clone size reflects TCRdb's work, not the paper's. This sample gives about 80,000 distinct CDR3 sequences in total; approximately 14% of them show up just once. 0.9% to 0.95% of the sample is in the top ten clones.

This sample was taken from a study of naive and memory T cell subsets (dated by TCRdb to 2016 to 2017). Context from the whole study: An open-source, UMI-based TCR alpha and beta sequencing pipeline was applied to sorted naive and memory peripheral blood T cell subsets. IgG serology results and the functional CMV T cell responses were in complete agreement. RNA was DNase-treated and reverse transcribed with TCR constant-region primers, mostly using SuperScript III.

What the work shows at the level of the full study, not this receptor alone: Following error correction, more than 90% of naive TCR sequences occurred only once, which made naive abundance distributions much steeper than those of memory subsets. RNA-based TCR counts may be influenced by expression changes linked to T cell activation and differentiation. Single alpha or beta chain sequences, rather than paired alpha/beta receptors, were used to define clonotypes. The repertoire findings for the naive and memory subsets could not be validated against a ground truth, as none was available. A power law was followed by TCR abundance, with an exponent that differed between naive and memory subsets but was consistent across the three individuals. Gini index rose and Shannon and inverse Simpson diversity fell from naive through CM, EM and EMRA in both CD4 and CD8 cells.

Reading from cysteine to phenylalanine, the CDR3 counts 18 amino acids. The kept DNA is CDR3 alone, 54 bases in frame from the first base. After removal of 3 bases from V and 1 base from J, the junction retains 12 bases not matched to a gene. Separate amplification of TCR alpha and beta chain libraries was performed from the second PCR step onward. CMV status of each donor was established by measuring IFNgamma production from CD4+ T cells after fresh PBMCs were stimulated overnight with CMV viral lysate. Using Miltenyi beads, CD4 T cells were first positively selected, and CD8 T cells were then positively selected from the CD4-negative fraction. Cells were stained for CD3, CD4, CD8, CD45RA, CD27 and a live/dead dye and were sorted on a BD Aria II into four subsets based on CD45RA and CD27. Blood was obtained from three healthy volunteers, and the blood from each volunteer was fractionated into CD4 and CD8 T cells and subsequently into four differentiation subsets. Roughly 120 ml of peripheral blood was collected from each donor, and PBMC were isolated from the blood using Ficoll-Paque PLUS density-gradient centrifugation. The sorted cells were lysed in RLT buffer, after which RNA was extracted using a Qiagen RNeasy kit and kept at -80 degrees C.

This sequence originates from a human donor in good health. The chain employs TRBV12-3 or TRBV12-4 and TRBJ2-7, and 10 bases in between align with TRBD2. Sequencing was performed on central memory CD4+ T cells from blood. The cell subset or site label on this specimen signifies: central memory, CD45RA- CD27+. The CDR3 reads CASSFGVGLAGASYEQYF. DNA sequence: TGTGCCAGCAGTTTTGGGGTCGGGCTAGCGGGGGCATCCTACGAGCAGTACTTC.